One sample yielded the 30 T cell receptor beta chains listed below, sequenced in a study of OX40 agonist ivuxolimab in advanced cancers. Libraries were constructed by the immunoSEQ multiplex PCR assay. TCRdb carries this immuneACCESS record with in-frame sequences only. Its versions omit some clonotypes, under half of them owing to an unresolved V gene in the studies checked, with the rest unexplained. In all, the sample holds fewer than 75,000 clones, and around 90% of those were seen once. Approximately 0.61% of the sample rests with the top ten. The specimen was CD4+ or CD8+ T cells sorted from blood, collected in a trial of the OX40 agonist ivuxolimab. Source of these receptors: an adult with an advanced solid tumor such as melanoma, head and neck, liver or kidney cancer.

This clone was found once. J is TRBJ2-7 and V is TRBV28; 7 bases fit TRBD2. Trimming took 3 bases from V and 7 from J; bases not matched to a gene: 9. Germline assignment: CDR1 MDHEN and CDR2 SYDVKM. The CDR3 covers 14 residues. The CDR3 spells CASSLGGTPPEQYF. CDR3 nucleotide sequence: TGTGCCAGCAGTTTGGGGGGGACGCCCCCTGAGCAGTACTTC.

The V and J genes are TRBV21-1 and TRBJ1-5; the tabulated D call, TRBD1, remains unverified against the DNA. TRBV21-1 is described as a pseudogene. This CDR3 is 14 amino acids long. CDR3 sequence: CASSSEGGIQPQHF. CDR3 sequence (DNA): TGTGCCAGCAGCTCGGAAGGGGGCATACAGCCCCAGCATTTT.

The chain joins TRBV11-3 to TRBJ2-2, with D uncertain. The CDR3 length is 14 residues. The germline CDR1 and CDR2 sequences are SGHNT and YENEEA. V was trimmed by 5 bases and J by 7 bases, leaving 14 bases between them. CDR3 amino acids: CASSPGRLSGELFF. The CDR3 DNA follows: TGTGCCAGCAGCCCGGGTCGATTAAGCGGGGAGCTGTTTTTT.

The V call is TRBV7-9, the J call TRBJ1-1; perhaps TRBD1 as D (5 bases). The V gene lost 7 bases and the J gene lost 1 base, with 19 bases spanning the gap. This CDR3 has 16 amino acids. In germline, CDR1 is SEHNR, CDR2 FQNEAQ (reference sequence). Written as DNA, the CDR3 is TGTGCCAGCAACACCGGGACGGATGATAAGAACACTGAAGCTTTCTTT. Its protein is CASNTGTDDKNTEAFF.

V gene TRBV2 combines with J gene TRBJ1-5; D remains unclear. The germline CDR1 and CDR2 sequences are SNHLY and FYNNEI. The CDR3 runs to 13 residues. V gave up 3 bases and J gave up 0 bases, with 3 bases separating them. CDR3 nucleotides: TGTGCCAGCAGTGAGATTAGCAATCAGCCCCAGCATTTT. This sequence encodes CASSEISNQPQHF.

The chain recombines TRBV6-6 with TRBJ2-3, with 8 positions matching TRBD2. Germline loops: CDR1 MNHNY, CDR2 SVGAGI (reference sequence). The CDR3 runs to 14 residues. The junction had 4 bases not matched to a gene; V was cut back by 7 bases and J by 1 base. The CDR3 loop is CASNPTSGTDTQYF. The CDR3 region has the DNA TGTGCCAGCAACCCGACTAGCGGCACAGATACGCAGTATTTT.

V and J are TRBV19 and TRBJ1-1; D not certain. The CDR3 totals 13 residues. Trimming cost V 5 bases and J 5 bases, with 12 bases left between them. The germline gives CDR1 LNHDA, CDR2 SQIVND (reference sequence). CDR3 protein: CASSDFGGTEAFF. The CDR3 region has the DNA TGTGCCAGTAGTGACTTTGGTGGAACTGAAGCTTTCTTT.

The chain employs TRBV6-1 and TRBJ1-4, with D maybe TRBD1 (6 bases). From germline, CDR1 is MNHNS and CDR2 SASEGT. The CDR3 is made up of 14 amino acids. V was shortened by 2 bases and J by 7 bases, with 11 bases between the two germline ends. The CDR3: CASSEPGALEKLFF. The CDR3 DNA is TGTGCCAGCAGTGAACCGGGGGCGCTTGAAAAACTGTTTTTT.

Here the CDR3 DNA reads TGTGCCAGCAGCCAAGTTACGACTCACCCGGGGAATGAGCAGTTCTTC. Translation: CASSQVTTHPGNEQFF. V usage is TRBV14 and J usage is TRBJ2-1, with D possibly matching TRBD2 (5 bases). Germline CDR1 SGHDN, CDR2 FVKESK. The CDR3 is 16 residues long. The V end lost 1 base, the J end lost 7 bases, and 17 bases lay between the germline ends.

CDR3 nucleotide sequence: TGTGCCAGCAGCCCCGGGACTCCTCATGGCTACACCTTC. This encodes CASSPGTPHGYTF. The chain uses TRBV5-4 and TRBJ1-2; tentatively, D is TRBD1 (5 bases). Germline V gives CDR1 SGHNT, CDR2 YYREEE (reference sequence). Trimming removed 4 bases at V and 6 bases at J, with 13 bases between. The CDR3 contains 13 residues.

This chain joins TRBV4-1 and TRBJ2-6, with D possibly being TRBD2 (6 bases). The CDR3 is 17 residues long. CDR1 MGHRA and CDR2 YSYEKL come from the germline V gene. Trimming removed 4 bases at V and 3 bases at J, with 16 bases between. CDR3 DNA sequence: TGCGCCAGCAGCCGCCCTAGGACGGGACTTGGGGCCAACGTCCTGACTTTC. This encodes CASSRPRTGLGANVLTF.

There are a few counts of this clone. The CDR3 reads CASSRVPGNTIYF. The DNA of the CDR3 is TGTGCCAGTAGTCGCGTGCCTGGAAACACCATATATTTT. The V and J genes are TRBV19 and TRBJ1-3; D unclear. V was shortened by 5 bases and J by 2 bases, with 7 bases between the two germline ends. CDR1 and CDR2 (germline): LNHDA, SQIVND (reference sequence). CDR3 size: 13 residues. The variable domain in full, with the rest retrieved from reference TRBV19 and TRBJ1-3, is DGGITQSPKYLFRKEGQNVTLSCEQNLNHDAMYWYRQDPGQGLRLIYYSQIVNDFQKGDIAEGYSVSREKKESFPLTVTSAQKNPTAFYLCASSRVPGNTIYFGEGSWLTVV.

The chain is built from TRBV30 and TRBJ2-6; no clear D gene. Germline V gene lookup returns CDR1 GTSNPN and CDR2 SVGIG (reference sequence). Trimming left V 6 bases short and J 0 bases short, with 6 bases between. The length of the CDR3 is 13 residues. Written as DNA, the CDR3 is TGTGCCTGTCACCTCTCTGGGGCCAACGTCCTGACTTTC. This gives the protein CACHLSGANVLTF.

There are a few counts of this clone. This chain connects TRBV19 to TRBJ2-5, with TRBD1 matching 8 bases. Germline CDR1 reads LNHDA; CDR2 reads SQIVND (reference sequence). Germline trimming cut 4 bases from V and 4 bases from J; bases unmatched to any gene: 8. CDR3 length equals 15 residues. CDR3 sequence: CASSTTGGIRETQYF. In DNA form, the CDR3 reads TGTGCCAGTAGTACCACAGGGGGGATCAGAGAGACCCAGTACTTC.

The chain carries TRBV2 and TRBJ2-1; D is ambiguous. Germline loops: CDR1 SNHLY, CDR2 FYNNEI. The CDR3 is 13 amino acids. The germline V and J ends were trimmed by 6 bases and 4 bases, with 10 bases remaining between them. The CDR3 DNA reads TGTGCCAGCAGCCGAAACGGATACAATGAGCAGTTCTTC. It yields the protein CASSRNGYNEQFF.

This clone has just one count. J is TRBJ2-5 and V is TRBV28; TRBD1 matches at 7 bases. The J segment lost 0 bases and the V segment lost 10 bases, leaving 2 bases of the junction unmatched. The length of the CDR3 is 12 residues. Germline-derived CDR1 and CDR2 are MDHEN and SYDVKM. This CDR3 reads CAKTGYQETQYF. The CDR3 DNA reads as TGTGCCAAGACAGGGTACCAAGAGACCCAGTACTTC.

The chain combines TRBV2 with TRBJ2-5, with TRBD1 as a possible D gene (5 bases). Judging by the DNA end, TRBJ2-7 fits better; the J call may be wrong. Germline values: CDR1 SNHLY, CDR2 FYNNEI. The CDR3 length is 11 residues. In DNA form, the CDR3 reads TGTGCCAGCCAACAGGTCTACGAGCAGTACTTC. It is translated as CASQQVYEQYF.

This clone was counted only a few times. This sequence joins TRBV19 and TRBJ2-7; weak D call: TRBD1 (6 bases). Per germline, CDR1 LNHDA and CDR2 SQIVND (reference sequence). Trimming took off 5 bases at V and 3 bases at J, with 11 bases between the two ends. CDR3 length: 13 amino acids. The CDR3 loop reads CASSQLDSYEQYF. Written as DNA, the CDR3 is TGTGCCAGTAGTCAATTGGACAGCTACGAGCAGTACTTC.

V and J are TRBV15 and TRBJ2-3, with D perhaps matching TRBD1 or TRBD2 (5 bases each). V shed 8 bases and J shed 3 bases, with 12 bases lying between them. Germline values: CDR1 LNHNV, CDR2 YYDKDF (reference sequence). The CDR3 runs 13 residues. The CDR3 here is CATGWGKTDTQYF. The CDR3 bases are TGTGCCACCGGATGGGGGAAGACAGATACGCAGTATTTT.

The rearrangement uses TRBV28 and TRBJ2-7, with D possibly being TRBD1 (6 bases). V was pared by 6 bases and J by 0 bases, with 12 bases between. Germline CDR1 MDHEN, CDR2 SYDVKM. This CDR3 comprises 14 residues. CDR3 in DNA: TGTGCCAGCAGACTGGGGGCGGCCTCCTACGAGCAGTACTTC. Translation gives CASRLGAASYEQYF. The full variable domain, with the rest looked up from reference TRBV28 and TRBJ2-7, is DVKVTQSSRYLVKRTGEKVFLECVQDMDHENMFWYRQDPGLGLRLIYFSYDVKMKEKGDIPEGYSVSREKKERFSLILESASTNQTSMYLCASRLGAASYEQYFGPGTRLTVT.

V is TRBV7-8 and J is TRBJ2-5; tentatively, D is TRBD2 (6 bases). V was shortened by 1 base and J by 0 bases, with 12 bases between the two germline ends. Germline CDR1 reads SGHVS; CDR2 reads FQNEAQ. The CDR3 sequence is 16 residues long. CDR3 nucleotide sequence: TGTGCCAGCAGCTTAGTGGGGGGAGTTTACCAAGAGACCCAGTACTTC. This translates into CASSLVGGVYQETQYF.

This clone occurred once. This chain joins TRBV10-2 and TRBJ1-2, with 7 positions matching TRBD1. V was clipped by 3 bases and J by 4 bases; unmatched bases: 5. Germline CDR1 reads WSHSY; CDR2 reads SAAADI. The CDR3 totals 14 residues. CDR3 sequence (DNA): TGCGCCAGCAGTGAAAGGGGGCGCGCCTATGGCTACACCTTC. It encodes CASSERGRAYGYTF.

The V gene is TRBV18, the J gene TRBJ1-1; the D gene is possibly TRBD1 (5 bases). Germline V gene lookup returns CDR1 KGHSH and CDR2 LQKENI. Trimming pared 6 bases from V and 6 bases from J, leaving 11 bases between. There are 12 residues in the CDR3. The CDR3 sequence is CASSPGTPEAFF. For the CDR3, the DNA is TGTGCCAGCTCGCCCGGGACGCCTGAAGCTTTCTTT. Based on the CDR3 plus reference TRBV18 and TRBJ1-1, the full variable domain is NAGVMQNPRHLVRRRGQEARLRCSPMKGHSHVYWYRQLPEEGLKFMVYLQKENIIDESGMPKERFSAEFPKEGPSILRIQQVVRGDSAAYFCASSPGTPEAFFGQGTRLTVV.

The V and J genes are TRBV7-3 and TRBJ2-3; TRBD1 matches at 7 bases. The CDR3 contains 16 residues. The trim removed 5 bases at V and 1 base at J, leaving 9 bases unmatched. Germline V gene lookup returns CDR1 SGHTA and CDR2 FQGTGA. In DNA, the CDR3 is TGTGCCAGCAGCACCAGCAGGGGGTTCGGCACAGATACGCAGTATTTT. Translation gives CASSTSRGFGTDTQYF.

The V call is TRBV13, the J call TRBJ2-3; no clear D gene. The CDR3 length is 14 residues. CDR1 PRHDT and CDR2 FYEKMQ come from the germline V gene (reference sequence). Trimming took off 2 bases at V and 4 bases at J, with 10 bases between the two ends. As DNA, the CDR3 is TGTGCCAGCAGCTTAATGGTAAAGGCAGATACGCAGTATTTT. Protein sequence: CASSLMVKADTQYF.

V and J are TRBV11-3 and TRBJ2-3; possible D gene TRBD2, 6 bases. Germline V CDR1 and CDR2: SGHNT, YENEEA. V lost 5 bases and J lost 4, with 13 bases in between. This CDR3 comprises 14 residues. For the CDR3, the DNA is TGTGCCAGCAGCCAAGGAGGGGACGCAGATACGCAGTATTTT. This codes for CASSQGGDADTQYF.

The chain has TRBV4-1 and TRBJ2-1, with D perhaps matching TRBD1 (6 bases). Trimming removed 0 bases from V and 3 bases from J, with 15 bases in between. Germline CDR1 reads MGHRA; CDR2 reads YSYEKL. The CDR3 is 17 residues long. CDR3 DNA sequence: TGCGCCAGCAGCCAAGATCGAGGGGGTACCGTCTACAATGAGCAGTTCTTC. It encodes CASSQDRGGTVYNEQFF.

V and J are TRBV15 and TRBJ1-5; the D is unclear. Germline V CDR1 and CDR2: LNHNV, YYDKDF (reference sequence). Trimming took off 0 bases at V and 6 bases at J, with 9 bases between the two ends. This CDR3 region has 14 residues. The CDR3 is CATSRDQISQPQHF. CDR3 DNA: TGTGCCACCAGCAGAGATCAAATAAGTCAGCCCCAGCATTTT.

This clone was recorded only once. The chain uses TRBV18 and TRBJ2-3; D uncertain. V lost 3 bases and J lost 2, with 6 bases in between. The length of the CDR3 is 13 residues. Per the germline V gene, CDR1 is KGHSH and CDR2 is LQKENI. This CDR3 is CASSPGLTDTQYF. For the CDR3, the DNA is TGTGCCAGCTCACCGGGCCTCACAGATACGCAGTATTTT.

In DNA form, the CDR3 reads TGTGCCAGCAGCTTCAAGATGAACACTGAAGCTTTCTTT. Translation gives CASSFKMNTEAFF. This sequence joins TRBV7-3 and TRBJ1-1; D is undetermined. Germline V CDR1 and CDR2: SGHTA, FQGTGA. Trimming removed 3 bases at V and 0 bases at J, with 5 bases between. The CDR3 runs to 13 residues.